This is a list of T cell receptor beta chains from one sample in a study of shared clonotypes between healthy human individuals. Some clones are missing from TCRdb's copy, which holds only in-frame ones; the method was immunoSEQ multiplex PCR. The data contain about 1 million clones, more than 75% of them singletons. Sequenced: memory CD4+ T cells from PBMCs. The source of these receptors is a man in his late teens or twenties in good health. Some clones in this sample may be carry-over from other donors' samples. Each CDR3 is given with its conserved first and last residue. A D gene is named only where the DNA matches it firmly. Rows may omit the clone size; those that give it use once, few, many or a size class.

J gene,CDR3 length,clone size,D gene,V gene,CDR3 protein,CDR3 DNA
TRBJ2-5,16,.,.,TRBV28,CASSLAPGQGQETQYF,TGTGCCAGCAGTTTGGCACCGGGCCAGGGACAAGAGACCCAGTACTTC
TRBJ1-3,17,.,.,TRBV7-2,CASSFAGTPSSGNTIYF,TGTGCCAGCAGCTTTGCAGGGACACCGAGCTCTGGAAACACCATATATTTT
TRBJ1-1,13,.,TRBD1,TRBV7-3,CASSLDRGNEAFF,TGTGCCAGCAGCTTAGACAGGGGGAATGAAGCTTTCTTT
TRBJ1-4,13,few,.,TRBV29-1,CSVQIYVGEKLFF,TGCAGCGTACAGATATACGTTGGGGAAAAACTGTTTTTT
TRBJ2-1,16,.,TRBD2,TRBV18,CASSPQVAGAYNEQFF,TGTGCCAGCTCACCACAGGTAGCGGGGGCCTACAATGAGCAGTTCTTC
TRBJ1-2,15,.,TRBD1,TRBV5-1,CASSPGTVSVYGYTF,TGCGCCAGCAGCCCCGGGACAGTCTCCGTCTATGGCTACACCTTC
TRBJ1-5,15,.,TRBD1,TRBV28,CASHRRDRGNQPQHF,TGTGCCAGTCATCGAAGGGACAGGGGTAATCAGCCCCAGCATTTT
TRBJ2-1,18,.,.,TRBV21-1,CASSKALRTRRSYNEQFF,TGTGCCAGCAGCAAAGCGCTCCGGACTAGGAGAAGCTACAATGAGCAGTTCTTC
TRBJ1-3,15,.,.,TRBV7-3,CASSLDTARGNTIYF,TGTGCCAGCAGCTTAGACACCGCACGTGGAAACACCATATATTTT
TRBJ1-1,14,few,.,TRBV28,CASSLYGGNTEAFF,TGTGCCAGCAGTTTATACGGGGGTAACACTGAAGCTTTCTTT
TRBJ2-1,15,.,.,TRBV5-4,CASSLSSTTTNEQFF,TGTGCCAGCAGCTTATCTAGTACGACGACCAATGAGCAGTTCTTC
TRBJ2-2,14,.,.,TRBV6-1,CASITSPAIGELFF,TGTGCCAGCATAACAAGCCCGGCGATCGGGGAGCTGTTTTTT
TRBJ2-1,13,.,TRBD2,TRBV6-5,CASSALGGFEQFF,TGTGCCAGCAGTGCCCTCGGGGGGTTTGAGCAGTTCTTC
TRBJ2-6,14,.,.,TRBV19,CASSIPSGANVLTF,TGTGCCAGTAGTATACCCTCCGGGGCCAACGTCCTGACTTTC
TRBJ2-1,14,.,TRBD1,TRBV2,CASSPMTGINEQFF,TGTGCCAGCAGTCCCATGACAGGGATCAATGAGCAGTTCTTC
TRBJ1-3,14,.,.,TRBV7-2,CASSLSGSGNTIYF,TGTGCCAGCAGCTTATCCGGGAGTGGAAACACCATATATTTT
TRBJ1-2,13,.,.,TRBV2,CASSVEGNYGYTF,TGTGCCAGCAGTGTTGAGGGTAACTATGGCTACACCTTC
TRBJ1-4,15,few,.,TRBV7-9,CASSLPLATNEKLFF,TGTGCCAGCAGCTTACCCTTAGCAACTAATGAAAAACTGTTTTTT
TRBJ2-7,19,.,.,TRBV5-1,CASSHGGLVPQEGTYEQYF,TGCGCCAGCAGCCATGGAGGCTTAGTTCCACAGGAAGGGACCTACGAGCAGTACTTC
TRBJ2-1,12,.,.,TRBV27,CASSLLNNEQFF,TGTGCCAGCAGTCTCCTTAACAATGAGCAGTTCTTC
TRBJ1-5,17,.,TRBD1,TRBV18,CASSHSRQGPSNQPQHF,TGTGCCAGCTCCCATTCCCGACAGGGCCCTAGCAATCAGCCCCAGCATTTT
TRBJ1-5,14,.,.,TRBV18,CASSPPPGPQPQHF,TGTGCCAGCTCACCACCGCCGGGACCGCAGCCCCAGCATTTT
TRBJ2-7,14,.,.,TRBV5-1,CASSLAGETYEQYF,TGCGCCAGCAGCTTGGCGGGGGAGACATACGAGCAGTACTTC
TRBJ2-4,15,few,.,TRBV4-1,CASSKTHTPENIQYF,TGCGCCAGCTCCAAAACCCACACCCCGGAAAACATTCAGTACTTC
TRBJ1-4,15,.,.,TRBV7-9,CASSLRQGSNEKLFF,TGTGCCAGCAGCCTCCGGCAGGGTTCTAATGAAAAACTGTTTTTT
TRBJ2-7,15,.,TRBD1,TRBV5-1,CASSAGTGRTYEQYF,TGCGCCAGCAGCGCGGGGACAGGGCGGACCTACGAGCAGTACTTC
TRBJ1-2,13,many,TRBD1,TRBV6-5,CASIRDRAGGYTF,TGTGCCAGCATCCGTGACAGGGCGGGTGGCTACACCTTC
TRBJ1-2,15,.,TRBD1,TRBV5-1,CASSPQGALNYGYTF,TGCGCCAGCAGCCCACAGGGGGCCCTGAACTATGGCTACACCTTC
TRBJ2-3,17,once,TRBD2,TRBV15,CATSRKTSGTSTDTQYF,TGTGCCACCAGCAGAAAGACTAGCGGAACTAGCACAGATACGCAGTATTTT
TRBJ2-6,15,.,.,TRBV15,CATSERGDGANVLTF,TGTGCCACCAGCGAAAGGGGGGACGGGGCCAACGTCCTGACTTTC
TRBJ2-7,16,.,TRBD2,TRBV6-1,CASSDGTSGGIGEQYF,TGTGCCAGCAGTGACGGAACTAGCGGGGGCATCGGGGAGCAGTACTTC
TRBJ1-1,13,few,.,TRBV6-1,CASRDRPNTEAFF,TGTGCCAGCAGGGACAGACCAAACACTGAAGCTTTCTTT
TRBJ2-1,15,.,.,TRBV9,CASTVGGTGYNEQFF,TGTGCCAGCACCGTGGGCGGGACGGGATACAATGAGCAGTTCTTC
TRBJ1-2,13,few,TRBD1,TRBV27,CASSPTGSYGYTF,TGTGCCAGCAGTCCGACAGGGTCCTATGGCTACACCTTC
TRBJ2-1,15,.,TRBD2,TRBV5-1,CASSLPGGSYNEQFF,TGCGCCAGCAGCTTGCCGGGGGGCTCCTACAATGAGCAGTTCTTC
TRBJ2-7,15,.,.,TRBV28,CASSSRTVTLNEQYF,TGTGCCAGCAGTTCGAGGACAGTTACTCTAAACGAGCAGTACTTC
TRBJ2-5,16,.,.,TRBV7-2,CASSPGRSGGRETQYF,TGTGCCAGCAGCCCGGGACGGTCCGGGGGGCGGGAGACCCAGTACTTC
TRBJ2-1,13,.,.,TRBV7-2,CASSLGTLYEQFF,TGTGCCAGCAGCTTAGGGACCCTCTATGAGCAGTTCTTC
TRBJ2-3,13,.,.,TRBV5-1,CASRGGSTDTQYF,TGCGCCAGCAGGGGCGGGAGCACAGATACGCAGTATTTT
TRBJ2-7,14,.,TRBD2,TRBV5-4,CASSLVGGVDEQYF,TGTGCCAGCAGCTTGGTCGGGGGGGTGGACGAGCAGTACTTC
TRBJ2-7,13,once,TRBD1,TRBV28,CASRPGGSYEQYF,TGTGCCAGCAGGCCAGGGGGCTCCTACGAGCAGTACTTC
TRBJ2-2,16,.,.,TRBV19,CASSGGAFRLTGELFF,TGTGCCAGTAGTGGAGGAGCCTTTAGACTTACCGGGGAGCTGTTTTTT
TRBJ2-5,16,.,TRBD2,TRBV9,CASSGPVTSKDETQYF,TGTGCCAGCAGCGGGCCTGTGACTAGCAAAGACGAGACCCAGTACTTC
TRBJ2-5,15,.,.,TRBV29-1,CSVSEGRTAQETQYF,TGCAGCGTTTCTGAAGGCCGGACAGCCCAAGAGACCCAGTACTTC
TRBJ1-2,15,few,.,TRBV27,CASSLKAGANHGYTF,TGTGCCAGCAGTTTAAAGGCGGGGGCGAATCACGGCTACACCTTC
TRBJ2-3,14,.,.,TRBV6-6,CASSNPHRADTQYF,TGTGCCAGCAGTAACCCCCACAGGGCAGATACGCAGTATTTT